The clone carrying this TCR beta chain has more than one count but fewer than ten. Diagnostic decisions used clinical symptoms, serum thyroxine and TRAb, thyroid ultrasound and orbital computed tomography. It was RNA transcripts that yielded the amplified TCR beta CDR3 regions. HTBI primers were employed in a first-round RT-PCR of the TCR CDR3. TCRdb re-called the multiplex PCR reads through MiXCR, storing one row per CDR3 protein. The sample contains some 200,000 distinct CDR3 sequences, around 17% of which appear only once. V dropped 4 bases and J dropped 5; count of bases not matched to a gene: 5. Germline V gene sequence: CDR1 MGHRA, CDR2 YSYEKL. The CDR3 contains 15 residues. This specimen belongs to a study of T cells in Graves' hyperthyroidism and ophthalmopathy.

The chain links TRBV4-1 to TRBJ2-2, with TRBD2 identical over 9 bases. The sample consisted of blood. The TCR originated in a woman aged 45-60 years with Graves' hyperthyroidism. The CDR3 DNA sequence: TGCGCCAGCAGCCTTTTAGCGGGAGAGACCGGGGAGCTGTTTTTT. Its protein product is CASSLLAGETGELFF.